This TCR beta chain was sequenced in a study of blood T cells in healthy people across ages. Germline-derived CDR1 and CDR2 are LGHNA and YNFKEQ. The trim removed 6 bases at V and 4 bases at J, leaving 19 bases unmatched. The CDR3 has 18 amino acids. It was with a sample-barcoded 5' primer and a J-beta primer mix that a second PCR of roughly 7 to 12 cycles was run. TCRdb called the 5' RACE reads again in MiXCR, with one record for every CDR3 protein. The sample shows 2 million or so distinct CDR3 sequences, roughly 52% of them seen only once. The table lists this clonotype with a few counts. Its antigen is still unknown. Study-wide results and caveats: Unknown CMV status may confound age-related changes in expanded clones. Per million T cells, the diversity of TCR beta decreased roughly linearly as age advanced.

A minimum of 7 million PBMCs was isolated per sample. This receptor was identified in a woman between 35 and 50 years old in good health. The sample was blood. The chain uses TRBV4-2 and TRBJ2-5; 8 bases agree with TRBD2. The CDR3 protein is CASRREGFTSGRIETQYF. CDR3 in DNA: TGTGCCAGCAGACGGGAGGGATTCACTAGCGGTAGGATAGAGACCCAGTACTTC.